A selection of T cell receptor beta chains follows, all from one sample in a study of CD8+ T cells in alopecia areata. Sequencing used immunoSEQ multiplex PCR; TCRdb keeps in-frame clones, though not all of them. The profile covers 200,000 to 250,000 clones, with 50% to 60% appearing a single time and around 1.5% taken by the ten largest. The sequencing here drew on CD4+ T cells sorted from blood, taken at week 4, from a patient treated with tofacitinib. The receptors here all came from a human donor with alopecia areata. CDR3s include the opening cysteine and the closing phenylalanine or tryptophan. Fields, in order: D gene, V gene, J gene, clone size, CDR3 DNA, CDR3 protein. A D gene is named only where the DNA matches it firmly. Size tells how often a clone was seen (once, few, many) or the class of an expanded clone, and some rows leave it out.

-	TRBV29-1	TRBJ2-7	-	TGCAGCGTCTCCAGAGGGGGGATTTTGTCCTACGAGCAGTACTTC	CSVSRGGILSYEQYF
TRBD1	TRBV30	TRBJ1-2	-	TGTGCCTGGAGGGCCGGGACAGGGCCTATCTATGGCTACACCTTC	CAWRAGTGPIYGYTF
-	TRBV4-1	TRBJ1-5	once	TGCGCCAGCAGCCAAGACCAAGGATATCAGCCCCAGCATTTT	CASSQDQGYQPQHF
-	TRBV2	TRBJ1-2	-	TGTGCCAGCAGTGAGGATACGGGAAACTATGGCTACACCTTC	CASSEDTGNYGYTF
-	TRBV29-1	TRBJ1-2	-	TGCAGCGTTGTCCAGGGCGGCTCTGGGGACTATGGCTACACCTTC	CSVVQGGSGDYGYTF
TRBD1	TRBV19	TRBJ1-1	-	TGTGCCAGTAGTATAGATCTTCGGACAGGAGACCCTGAAGCTTTCTTT	CASSIDLRTGDPEAFF
TRBD1	TRBV7-9	TRBJ1-2	-	TGTGCCAGCAGCCCCCCCCAGAACAGGGGTGGCTACACCTTC	CASSPPQNRGGYTF
-	TRBV19	TRBJ2-7	few	TGTGCCAGTAGCTATGGGGACCCGACCTACGAGCAGTACTTC	CASSYGDPTYEQYF
-	TRBV15	TRBJ2-3	few	TGTGCCACCAGCAACCAGTATGTCCCAGATACGCAGTATTTT	CATSNQYVPDTQYF
-	TRBV7-2	TRBJ1-4	-	TGTGCCAGCAGCTTAGACGGGTCATGGAGAGAAAAACTGTTTTTT	CASSLDGSWREKLFF
TRBD1	TRBV30	TRBJ1-6	-	TGTGCCTGGAGCTCTGGCGGGACAGGGGTTTCACCCCTCCACTTT	CAWSSGGTGVSPLHF
-	TRBV19	TRBJ1-1	many	TGTGCCAGTAGTATAGAAGCTAGTGAAGCTTTCTTT	CASSIEASEAFF
TRBD2	TRBV4-3	TRBJ2-3	-	TGCGCCAGCAGCCAGGCCGGACTAGCGGGGGGGCCAGATACGCAGTATTTT	CASSQAGLAGGPDTQYF
TRBD1	TRBV5-1	TRBJ2-5	-	TGCGCCAGCAGCCCGCAAGCCTTGACAGGGAAAGAGACCCAGTACTTC	CASSPQALTGKETQYF
-	TRBV5-1	TRBJ2-1	-	TGCGCCAGCACCACCGGGGCAGCGGCCCCCAATGAGCAGTTCTTC	CASTTGAAAPNEQFF
-	TRBV7-9	TRBJ1-2	-	TGTGCCAGCAGCTTAGAAACACTCCACTATGGCTACACCTTC	CASSLETLHYGYTF